Each of the 32 T cell receptor beta chains below was sequenced from the same sample in a study of Graves' ophthalmopathy and Graves' hyperthyroidism. Amplification from RNA transcripts yielded the TCR beta CDR3 regions. HTBI primers served in a first-round RT-PCR, which a second-round multiplex PCR followed. TCRdb reprocessed the multiplex PCR reads with MiXCR, giving one entry per CDR3 protein. The top ten hold roughly 3% of the sample, which has hundreds of thousands of distinct CDR3 sequences, around 20% seen once. The sample consisted of peripheral blood. The receptors here all came from a woman aged 18-29 years with stable Graves' hyperthyroidism.

In its sample, this clonotype was seen many times. This chain links TRBV11-2 with TRBJ2-2; D is perhaps TRBD2 (6 bases). This CDR3 is 14 amino acids long. The V end lost 3 bases, the J end lost 7 bases, and 12 bases lay between the germline ends. Per the germline V gene, CDR1 is SGHAT and CDR2 is FQNNGV. The CDR3 sequence is CASSFTSLDGELFF. Written as DNA, the CDR3 is TGTGCCAGCAGCTTCACTAGCTTAGACGGGGAGCTGTTTTTT.

This clonotype was seen ten or more times. The gene calls are TRBV4-2 and TRBJ1-5, with D unresolved. Looked up from germline, CDR1 is LGHNA and CDR2 is YNFKEQ. V lost 1 base to trimming and J lost 6 bases, with 16 bases between them. The CDR3 spans 16 residues. CDR3 in DNA: TGTGCCAGCAGCCAAGGGCCAGGAGACTCGGGTCAGCCCCAGCATTTT. This translates into CASSQGPGDSGQPQHF.

The chain employs TRBV12-3 or TRBV12-4 and TRBJ1-6; D is unresolved. The CDR3 has 14 residues. Between the trimmed V and J ends, which lost 2 bases and 9 bases, there was a span of 11 bases. The CDR3 DNA reads as TGTGCCAGCAGTTTATCGGGAGCGAGTTCACCCCTCCACTTT. Translating it yields CASSLSGASSPLHF.

This clonotype was detected many times. This chain links TRBV29-1 with TRBJ2-7; TRBD1 matches at 7 bases. The V and J ends lost 7 bases and 6 bases, in that order; junction bases with no gene match: 12. CDR3 length: 13 residues. Germline CDR1 SQVTM, CDR2 ANQGSEA. CDR3 in amino acids: CSGVGTDRFEQYF. CDR3 nucleotide sequence: TGCAGCGGCGTCGGGACAGATAGATTCGAGCAGTACTTC.

This chain links TRBV4-1 with TRBJ1-2; no clear D gene. V was cut by 2 bases and J by 3 bases, with 1 base left in between. Per the germline V gene, CDR1 is MGHRA and CDR2 is YSYEKL. This CDR3 is built from 11 residues. The CDR3 loop is CASSQHYGYTF. CDR3 in DNA: TGCGCCAGCAGCCAACACTATGGCTACACCTTC.

This clonotype occurred many times. The chain combines TRBV2 with TRBJ2-5, with D perhaps given as TRBD1 or TRBD2 (6 bases each). The length of the CDR3 is 13 residues. V dropped 8 bases and J dropped 4 bases, with 14 bases sitting between them. Looked up from germline, CDR1 is SNHLY and CDR2 is FYNNEI. Here the CDR3 reads CASRKGGGETQYF. For the CDR3, the DNA is TGTGCCAGCCGGAAGGGGGGAGGAGAGACCCAGTACTTC. Complete variable domain (other parts from reference TRBV2 and TRBJ2-5): EPEVTQTPSHQVTQMGQEVILRCVPISNHLYFYWYRQILGQKVEFLVSFYNNEISEKSEIFDDQFSVERPDGSNFTLKIRSTKLEDSAMYFCASRKGGGETQYFGPGTRLLVL.

Here the CDR3 reads CAITKGLADPYEQYF. CDR3 nucleotides: TGTGCCATCACCAAAGGACTAGCGGACCCCTACGAGCAGTACTTC. The chain is built from TRBV10-3 and TRBJ2-7; TRBD2 matches at 10 bases. The CDR3 is made up of 15 amino acids. In germline, CDR1 is ENHRY, CDR2 SYGVKD. With 7 bases clipped from V and 2 bases from J, the junction kept 8 bases outside the gene matches.

This clonotype was seen repeatedly, ten times or more. The CDR3 is CASSLMGWGVPNTEAFF. As DNA, the CDR3 is TGTGCCAGCAGTTTAATGGGTTGGGGGGTGCCGAACACTGAAGCTTTCTTT. The genes are TRBV12-3 or TRBV12-4 and TRBJ1-1; possible D gene TRBD1, 5 bases. CDR3 length equals 17 residues. The V and J ends lost 2 bases and 1 base respectively, with 17 bases between them.

The rearrangement links TRBV6-1 to TRBJ2-6; a weak D match, TRBD2 (6 bases). The ends were cut back, 5 bases at V and 0 bases at J, with 17 bases in the middle. CDR1 and CDR2 (germline): MNHNS, SASEGT. This CDR3 is built from 18 residues. The CDR3 nucleotides read TGTGCCAGCAGTAGAAAACCGGGACTCAGCTCTGGGGCCAACGTCCTGACTTTC. As protein: CASSRKPGLSSGANVLTF.

This clonotype was recorded at least ten times. V is TRBV7-8 and J is TRBJ2-7, with 9 bases identical to TRBD1. CDR3 length: 17 residues. J was trimmed by 3 bases and V by 1 base; bases with no gene match: 10. The germline V gene has CDR1 SGHVS and CDR2 FQNEAQ. CDR3 amino acids: CASSLGQFGGQGYEQYF. The CDR3 region has the DNA TGTGCCAGCAGCTTAGGCCAGTTTGGGGGACAGGGCTACGAGCAGTACTTC. The full variable domain, in which reference TRBV7-8 and TRBJ2-7 provide the parts outside the CDR3, is GAGVSQSPRYKVAKRGQDVALRCDPISGHVSLFWYQQALGQGPEFLTYFQNEAQLDKSGLPSDRFFAERPEGSVSTLKIQRTQQEDSAVYLCASSLGQFGGQGYEQYFGPGTRLTVT.

The sample holds many counts of this clonotype. The chain has TRBV20-1 and TRBJ2-5, with unresolved D. Germline V gene lookup returns CDR1 DFQATT and CDR2 SNEGSKA (reference sequence). The V and J ends lost 6 bases and 7 bases respectively, with 24 bases between them. The CDR3 has 15 residues. The CDR3 DNA is TGCAGTGCCCCGCCTCCTCTGGCGGCCCCCCGGACCCAGTACTTC. Translated: CSAPPPLAAPRTQYF.

This clonotype came up many times. The chain couples TRBV6-5 to TRBJ2-7, with 10 bases lining up with TRBD2. Germline V gives CDR1 MNHEY, CDR2 SVGAGI. CDR3 length: 15 residues. The junction had 7 bases not matched to a gene; V was cut back by 4 bases and J by 4 bases. This chain's CDR3 is CASSLPGLAPYEQYF. CDR3 sequence (DNA): TGTGCCAGCAGTTTACCGGGACTAGCGCCTTACGAGCAGTACTTC.

This clonotype was found a few times. A junction end diverges from the germline sequence, so it may reflect a read error. This chain uses TRBV6-1 with TRBJ2-3; 8 bases agree with TRBD2. The CDR3 runs to 15 residues. Looked up from germline, CDR1 is MNHNS and CDR2 is SASEGT. The CDR3 loop reads CASSEVAGFTDTHYF. CDR3 coding DNA: TGTGCCAGCAGTGAGGTAGCGGGGTTCACAGATACGCACTATTTT.

At least ten counts were recorded for this clonotype. J is TRBJ2-5 and V is TRBV3-1, with D possibly matching TRBD1 (5 bases). V gave up 1 base and J gave up 5 bases, with 14 bases separating them. This CDR3 has 15 residues. CDR1 is LGHDT and CDR2 is YNNKEL in the germline V gene (reference sequence). The CDR3 here is CASSQVSRVLETQYF. DNA of the CDR3: TGTGCCAGCAGCCAAGTTAGCAGGGTTCTGGAGACCCAGTACTTC.

The chain joins TRBV6-2 or TRBV6-3 to TRBJ1-2; 12 bases match TRBD1. Germline values: CDR1 MNHEY, CDR2 SVGEGT. The CDR3 is 15 amino acids. V shed 11 bases and J 4 bases; nucleotides not matched to a gene: 11. The CDR3 nucleotides read TGTGCCTGCCGTTACGGGACAGGGGGCACCTATGGCTACACCTTC. Its translation: CACRYGTGGTYGYTF.

The gene calls are TRBV7-2 and TRBJ1-5, with D maybe TRBD1 (5 bases). CDR3 length: 14 residues. The germline V gene encodes CDR1 SGHTA and CDR2 FQGNSA. Between the trimmed V and J ends, which lost 4 bases and 3 bases, there was a span of 10 bases. DNA of the CDR3: TGTGCCAGCAGCTGGGGGGGTGACAATCAGCCCCAGCATTTT. Its translation: CASSWGGDNQPQHF.

This clonotype was found many times. J is TRBJ2-5 and V is TRBV20-1; 7 nucleotides match TRBD2. Trimming removed 6 bases from V and 4 bases from J; junction bases left unmatched: 5. The CDR3 has 12 amino acids. The V gene's germline CDR1 is DFQATT and CDR2 SNEGSKA (reference sequence). The CDR3 region is CSAHLAGETQYF. The CDR3, as DNA: TGCAGTGCCCACTTAGCGGGAGAGACCCAGTACTTC.

This clonotype showed up many times. The CDR3 here is CSATSGTSVYEQYF. The CDR3 DNA reads as TGCAGTGCTACTTCCGGGACTAGCGTTTACGAGCAGTACTTC. The gene calls are TRBV20-1 and TRBJ2-7; 10 bases fit TRBD2. Per the germline V gene, CDR1 is DFQATT and CDR2 is SNEGSKA (reference sequence). CDR3 size: 14 residues. Trimming cost V 4 bases and J 4 bases; bases outside gene matches: 7.

This clonotype was counted at least ten times. The V call is TRBV28, the J call TRBJ2-5; D might be TRBD2 (5 bases). The CDR3 contains 13 residues. Trimming left V 4 bases short and J 2 bases short, with 8 bases between. The germline CDR1 and CDR2 sequences are MDHEN and SYDVKM. Here the CDR3 reads CASSSRRQETQYF. The CDR3 DNA reads TGTGCCAGCAGTTCTAGGAGGCAAGAGACCCAGTACTTC.

This clonotype appeared many times. The chain recombines TRBV6-2 or TRBV6-3 with TRBJ2-3, with D hard to call. The CDR3 loop spans 18 amino acids. Looked up from germline, CDR1 is MNHEY and CDR2 is SVGEGT. Trimming took 0 bases from V and 0 from J, leaving 16 bases between them. The CDR3 nucleotides read TGTGCCAGCAGTTACTCTACGGGTTCCTGGATTAGCACAGATACGCAGTATTTT. As protein: CASSYSTGSWISTDTQYF.

This clonotype was detected ten times or more. The V and J genes are TRBV20-1 and TRBJ2-5; D may correspond to TRBD1 or TRBD2 (5 bases each). The CDR3 extends over 12 amino acids. Per germline, CDR1 DFQATT and CDR2 SNEGSKA (reference sequence). V shed 3 bases and J shed 5 bases, with 10 bases lying between them. The CDR3 spells CSASRGDETQYF. CDR3 nucleotide sequence: TGCAGTGCTAGCCGAGGGGATGAGACCCAGTACTTC.

At least ten counts were recorded for this clonotype. The chain has TRBV6-5 and TRBJ1-1; D may be TRBD1 (5 bases). Trimming shortened V by 5 bases and J by 7 bases, and 14 bases separated the two germline ends. Germline CDR1 is MNHEY and CDR2 is SVGAGI. The CDR3 runs 13 residues. CDR3 nucleotide sequence: TGTGCCAGCAGTCTGGGACGTCATAATGAAGCTTTCTTT. Its protein is CASSLGRHNEAFF.

The chain is built from TRBV5-6 and TRBJ2-7; D is ambiguous. Germline lookup yields CDR1 SGHDT and CDR2 YYEEEE. V lost 3 bases and J 6 bases, leaving 7 bases between the germline ends. There are 11 residues in the CDR3. The CDR3 sequence is CASSSVVEQYF. The CDR3 nucleotides are TGTGCCAGCAGCTCAGTTGTCGAGCAGTACTTC.

The rearrangement links TRBV30 to TRBJ2-2; D unresolved. This CDR3 has 12 residues. The V and J ends lost 3 bases and 3 bases respectively, with 5 bases between them. CDR1 and CDR2 from the germline V gene are GTSNPN and SVGIG (reference sequence). The CDR3, as DNA: TGTGCCTGGAGCGACGACACCGGGGAGCTGTTTTTT. It codes for CAWSDDTGELFF.

This clonotype was detected only a few times. The chain combines TRBV20-1 with TRBJ2-5; the match to TRBD2 covers 9 bases. Germline trimming cut 3 bases from V and 2 bases from J; bases unmatched to any gene: 13. Germline values: CDR1 DFQATT, CDR2 SNEGSKA (reference sequence). The CDR3 sequence is 17 residues long. The CDR3 nucleotides are TGCAGTGCTAGGGGGGGGCTTCGAGCGGGAGGACAAGAGACCCAGTACTTC. Translated, it gives CSARGGLRAGGQETQYF.

The rearrangement links TRBV4-3 to TRBJ1-5; no reliable D call. The CDR3 spans 13 residues. V lost 0 bases, J lost 6 bases, and 6 bases lay in between. Germline V gives CDR1 LGHNA, CDR2 YSLEER. CDR3 region: CASSQDFSQPQHF. CDR3 nucleotide sequence: TGCGCCAGCAGCCAAGACTTTAGTCAGCCCCAGCATTTT.

This clonotype was detected many times. The V gene is TRBV7-2, the J gene TRBJ2-7; TRBD1 agrees at 9 bases. CDR1 is SGHTA, CDR2 FQGNSA, per germline. V was pared by 2 bases and J by 3 bases, with 8 bases of the junction left unmatched. This CDR3 region has 16 residues. The CDR3 bases are TGTGCCAGCAGCTTAACTGGGACAGGGACCAACTACGAGCAGTACTTC. Translated: CASSLTGTGTNYEQYF.

There are many counts of this clonotype. V is TRBV20-1 and J is TRBJ1-2; 11 bases match TRBD1. The CDR3 covers 17 residues. The V gene end was trimmed by 5 bases and the J gene end by 5 bases; junction bases not matched to a gene: 16. Germline V lookup: CDR1 DFQATT, CDR2 SNEGSKA (reference sequence). CDR3 DNA: TGCAGTGCTCTCTCAGTCGGGACAGGGGGGGTCCGATATGGCTACACCTTC. Protein: CSALSVGTGGVRYGYTF.

This clonotype came up many times. This sequence joins TRBV6-5 and TRBJ2-5; 7 nucleotides align to TRBD2. Trimming took 2 bases from V and 5 from J; bases not matched to a gene: 2. Germline V gene data show CDR1 as MNHEY and CDR2 as SVGAGI. The CDR3 extends over 13 amino acids. In DNA form, the CDR3 reads TGTGCCAGCAGTTACCGGGGGGACGAGACCCAGTACTTC. Translation: CASSYRGDETQYF.

This clonotype was detected ten times or more. The V call is TRBV6-2 or TRBV6-3, the J call TRBJ1-2; 7 nucleotides line up with TRBD1. From germline, CDR1 is MNHEY and CDR2 SVGEGT. The V segment lost 2 bases and the J segment 9 bases; nucleotides outside the gene matches: 9. CDR3 length: 14 residues. The CDR3 loop reads CASSYPGQSGCYTF. CDR3 nucleotides: TGTGCCAGCAGTTACCCGGGACAGTCTGGGTGCTACACCTTC.

The chain carries TRBV20-1 and TRBJ2-5, with D perhaps matching TRBD2 (7 bases). Germline-derived CDR1 and CDR2 are DFQATT and SNEGSKA (reference sequence). This CDR3 contains 15 residues. Trimming left V 4 bases short and J 3 bases short, with 18 bases between. CDR3 loop: CSANSFGGPKETQYF. CDR3 bases: TGCAGTGCTAATTCATTCGGGGGGCCGAAAGAGACCCAGTACTTC.

This clonotype was recorded many times. The chain employs TRBV6-2 or TRBV6-3 and TRBJ1-5; D uncertain. V gave up 8 bases and J gave up 3 bases, with 11 bases separating them. This CDR3 comprises 13 residues. Germline loops: CDR1 MNHEY, CDR2 SVGEGT. The CDR3 here is CASGEVINQPQHF. CDR3 DNA sequence: TGTGCCAGCGGTGAGGTTATCAATCAGCCCCAGCATTTT.